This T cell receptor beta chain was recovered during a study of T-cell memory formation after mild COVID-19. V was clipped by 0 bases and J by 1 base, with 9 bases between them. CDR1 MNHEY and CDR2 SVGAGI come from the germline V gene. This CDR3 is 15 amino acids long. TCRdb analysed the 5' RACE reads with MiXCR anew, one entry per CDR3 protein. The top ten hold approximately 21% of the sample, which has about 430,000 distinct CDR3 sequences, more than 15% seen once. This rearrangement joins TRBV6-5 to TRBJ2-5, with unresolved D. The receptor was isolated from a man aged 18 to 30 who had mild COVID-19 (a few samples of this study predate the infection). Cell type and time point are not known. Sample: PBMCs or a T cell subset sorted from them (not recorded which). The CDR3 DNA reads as TGTGCCAGCAGTTACTCGTGGCTAACCCAAGAGACCCAGTACTTC. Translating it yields CASSYSWLTQETQYF.